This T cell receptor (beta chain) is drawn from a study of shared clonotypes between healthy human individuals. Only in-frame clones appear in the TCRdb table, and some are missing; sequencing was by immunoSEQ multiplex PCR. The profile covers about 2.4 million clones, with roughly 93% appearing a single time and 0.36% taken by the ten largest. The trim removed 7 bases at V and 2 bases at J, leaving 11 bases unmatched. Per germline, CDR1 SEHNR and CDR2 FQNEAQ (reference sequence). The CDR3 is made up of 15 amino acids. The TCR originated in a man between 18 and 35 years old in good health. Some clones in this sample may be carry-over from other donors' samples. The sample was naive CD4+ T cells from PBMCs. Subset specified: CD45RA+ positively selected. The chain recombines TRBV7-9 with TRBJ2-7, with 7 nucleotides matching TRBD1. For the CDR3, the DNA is TGTGCCAGCACCCTAAACAGGGGTTCAACCTACGAGCAGTACTTC. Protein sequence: CASTLNRGSTYEQYF.